One sample yielded the 10 T cell receptor beta chains listed below, sequenced in a study of neurological immune-mediated disorders. TCRdb ran MiXCR on the 5' RACE reads and lists one entry per CDR3 protein. This table has 55,000 to 85,000 distinct CDR3 sequences, 3.2% appearing once. The sample taken for sequencing was PBMCs. These receptor sequences come from a woman aged 45-65 years with multiple sclerosis.

This clonotype showed up many times. The V call is TRBV6-4, the J call TRBJ2-2, with 8 bases lining up with TRBD2. Trimming removed 2 bases from V and 4 bases from J; junction bases left unmatched: 0. Looked up from germline, CDR1 is MRHNA and CDR2 is SNTAGT. CDR3 length: 14 amino acids. The DNA for the CDR3 is TGTGCCAGCAGTGACGGGACTAGCACCGGGGAGCTGTTTTTT. Amino acid sequence: CASSDGTSTGELFF.

The sample holds many counts of this clonotype. The chain has TRBV3-1 and TRBJ2-5; D may correspond to TRBD1 or TRBD2 (5 bases each). The CDR3 is 15 residues long. Germline V CDR1 and CDR2: LGHDT, YNNKEL (reference sequence). Trimming pared 4 bases from V and 7 bases from J, leaving 19 bases between. In nucleotides, the CDR3 is TGTGCCAGCAGCCCCACGGGGCCTAGCTTAGGGACCCAGTACTTC. This encodes CASSPTGPSLGTQYF.

This clonotype was counted many times. The genes are TRBV28 and TRBJ2-7; tentatively, D is TRBD1 or TRBD2 (5 bases each). CDR1 and CDR2 (germline): MDHEN, SYDVKM. Trimming stripped 7 bases from V and 2 bases from J, with 15 bases between. This CDR3 spans 14 amino acids. Written as DNA, the CDR3 is TGTGCCAGCAATACCGGGACCCATACCTACGAGCAGTACGTC. Translating it yields CASNTGTHTYEQYV.

This clonotype was seen at least ten times. The chain has TRBV10-3 and TRBJ2-3, with TRBD1 identical over 9 bases. Germline assignment: CDR1 ENHRY and CDR2 SYGVKD. CDR3 size: 14 residues. V lost 9 bases to trimming and J lost 5 bases; unmatched junction nucleotides: 9. CDR3 protein: CAMTPGQGRDTQYF. Written as DNA, the CDR3 is TGTGCCATGACACCGGGACAGGGTAGAGATACGCAGTATTTT.

This clonotype occurred many times. The gene calls are TRBV5-1 and TRBJ2-1, with a weak D call TRBD2 (6 bases). CDR3 size: 14 residues. V was trimmed by 0 bases and J by 8 bases, leaving 12 bases between them. Germline CDR1 SGHRS, CDR2 YFSETQ. Written as DNA, the CDR3 is TGCGCCAGCAGCTTGGTGGCGGGGAGCGATGAGCAGTTCTTC. Protein: CASSLVAGSDEQFF.

This clonotype was seen at least ten times. The chain is built from TRBV20-1 and TRBJ1-4; D call uncertain. Trimming took 0 bases from V and 8 from J, leaving 22 bases between them. The CDR3 runs 17 residues. Germline lookup yields CDR1 DFQATT and CDR2 SNEGSKA (reference sequence). CDR3 in DNA: TGCAGTGCTAGAGACTTGCAGTTGGCTTCCACAGAAGAAAAACTGTTTTTT. It translates to CSARDLQLASTEEKLFF.

This clonotype was detected many times. This sequence joins TRBV20-1 and TRBJ2-5, with D hard to call. The CDR3 is 15 residues long. Trimming took off 0 bases at V and 4 bases at J, with 15 bases between the two ends. Germline lookup yields CDR1 DFQATT and CDR2 SNEGSKA (reference sequence). The CDR3 region is CSARDDPGWRETQYF. The CDR3 region has the DNA TGCAGTGCTAGAGACGACCCAGGATGGAGAGAGACCCAGTACTTC.

There are many counts of this clonotype. This chain links TRBV4-2 with TRBJ1-2, with D unclear. Germline V gene lookup returns CDR1 LGHNA and CDR2 YNFKEQ. The CDR3 length is 13 residues. V lost 4 bases and J 7 bases, leaving 13 bases between the germline ends. CDR3 in amino acids: CASSPTDLSGYTF. The CDR3 DNA follows: TGTGCCAGCAGCCCCACGGATTTGAGTGGCTACACCTTC.

This clonotype was seen ten or more times. The chain joins TRBV5-1 to TRBJ2-5; the D call may be TRBD1 or TRBD2 (5 bases each). V was pared by 3 bases and J by 5 bases, with 14 bases between. The CDR3 has 14 amino acids. Germline CDR1 is SGHRS and CDR2 is YFSETQ. CDR3 loop: CASSSGTLRETQYF. CDR3 bases: TGCGCCAGCAGCTCTGGGACCTTGAGGGAGACCCAGTACTTC.

This clonotype was seen many times. The genes are TRBV10-3 and TRBJ1-6; 7 bases match TRBD1. This CDR3 comprises 14 residues. Germline CDR1 reads ENHRY; CDR2 reads SYGVKD. Losses at the gene ends were 6 bases for V and 7 bases for J; bases not matched to a gene: 6. The CDR3 region has the DNA TGTGCCATCAGCCAGGGGACAGCAAATTCACCCCTCCACTTT. Encoded protein: CAISQGTANSPLHF.